Listed here are 31 T cell receptor beta chains from one sample, sequenced in a study of blood T cell repertoires in COVID-19. Method: immunoSEQ multiplex PCR; TCRdb's copy keeps in-frame clones and lacks some. The profile shows over 150,000 clones, about 85% of them singletons. The sequenced material came from peripheral blood. These receptors were collected from a man between 60 and 75 years old with COVID-19, enrolled during active disease.

The rearrangement uses TRBV6-6 and TRBJ1-2, with D tentatively TRBD1 (5 bases). CDR1 and CDR2 (germline): MNHNY, SVGAGI (reference sequence). The CDR3 is 12 residues long. V was pared by 10 bases and J by 2 bases, with 11 bases between. The CDR3 is CATSRGNYGYTF. CDR3 sequence (DNA): TGTGCCACCTCAAGGGGAAACTATGGCTACACCTTC.

The V and J genes are TRBV6-2 or TRBV6-3 and TRBJ2-5; D might be TRBD1 (6 bases). This CDR3 has 13 amino acids. Between the trimmed V and J ends, which lost 6 bases and 3 bases, there was a span of 11 bases. Germline V gives CDR1 MNHEY, CDR2 SVGEGT. CDR3 in DNA: TGTGCCAGCAGCCGACAGGAGAAAGAGACCCAGTACTTC. It yields the protein CASSRQEKETQYF.

This clone was observed a handful of times. V and J are TRBV19 and TRBJ2-5, with 8 positions matching TRBD1. Trimming removed 7 bases from V and 4 bases from J; junction bases left unmatched: 8. The CDR3 is made up of 14 amino acids. From germline, CDR1 is LNHDA and CDR2 SQIVND (reference sequence). The CDR3 sequence is CASNPTGAGETQYF. In DNA form, the CDR3 reads TGTGCCAGTAACCCGACAGGGGCGGGAGAGACCCAGTACTTC.

This rearrangement joins TRBV6-5 to TRBJ1-5; D gene ambiguous. The CDR3 is made up of 14 amino acids. Per germline, CDR1 MNHEY and CDR2 SVGAGI. The V and J ends lost 4 bases and 0 bases respectively, with 7 bases between them. CDR3 sequence (DNA): TGTGCCAGCAGTTCCCTTAATAGCAATCAGCCCCAGCATTTT. This codes for CASSSLNSNQPQHF.

The chain uses TRBV6-5 and TRBJ1-2; 9 nucleotides match TRBD1. Trimming at V came to 6 bases and at J to 6 bases, leaving 5 bases not matched to a gene. Per the germline V gene, CDR1 is MNHEY and CDR2 is SVGAGI. The CDR3 is 13 residues long. The CDR3 DNA is TGTGCCAGCAGAGACGGACAGGGGAATGGCTACACCTTC. The encoded protein is CASRDGQGNGYTF.

J is TRBJ2-7 and V is TRBV5-6; D gene unclear. This CDR3 has 16 residues. Trimming stripped 0 bases from V and 1 base from J, with 14 bases between. The germline V gene has CDR1 SGHDT and CDR2 YYEEEE. The CDR3 reads CASSLVGGAASYEQYF. The CDR3, as DNA: TGTGCCAGCAGCTTGGTAGGCGGAGCAGCATCCTACGAGCAGTACTTC.

J is TRBJ2-7 and V is TRBV12-5; 7 nucleotides match TRBD1. The J segment lost 1 base and the V segment lost 6 bases, leaving 6 bases of the junction unmatched. This CDR3 region has 14 residues. Germline-derived CDR1 and CDR2 are LGHNT and FRNRAP. CDR3 amino acids: CASGMTGLSYEQYF. For the CDR3, the DNA is TGTGCTAGTGGCATGACAGGGTTGTCCTACGAGCAGTACTTC.

This clone was seen once. This chain joins TRBV19 and TRBJ1-2; no clear D gene. The V end was cut by 2 bases, the J end by 7 bases, with 14 bases between. In germline, CDR1 is LNHDA, CDR2 SQIVND (reference sequence). The CDR3 is 14 amino acids. The CDR3 region is CASSIKGAGVGYTF. The CDR3 bases are TGTGCCAGTAGTATAAAGGGAGCCGGAGTTGGCTACACCTTC.

The chain has TRBV9 and TRBJ1-1, with a weak D call TRBD1 (5 bases). There are 14 residues in the CDR3. Germline V gene lookup returns CDR1 SGDLS and CDR2 YYNGEE. V was shortened by 4 bases and J by 1 base, with 11 bases between the two germline ends. CDR3 in DNA: TGTGCCAGCAGCACAACACAGGCGAACACTGAAGCTTTCTTT. Protein: CASSTTQANTEAFF.

The chain joins TRBV5-1 to TRBJ1-1, with 9 bases matching TRBD1. This CDR3 is 14 amino acids long. From germline, CDR1 is SGHRS and CDR2 YFSETQ. With V trimmed by 5 bases and J by 4 bases, 6 bases remained unmatched. CDR3 coding DNA: TGCGCCAGCAGACAACAGGGGGCGAGCACTGAAGCTTTCTTT. As protein: CASRQQGASTEAFF.

This clone came up once. The chain has TRBV6-6 and TRBJ1-5, with 9 bases that match TRBD1. V dropped 4 bases and J dropped 4; count of bases not matched to a gene: 5. The CDR3 is made up of 15 amino acids. Germline V gene sequence: CDR1 MNHNY, CDR2 SVGAGI (reference sequence). DNA of the CDR3: TGTGCCAGCAGTTCCCGGGACAGGGAGAATCAGCCCCAGCATTTT. As protein: CASSSRDRENQPQHF.

V is TRBV4-3 and J is TRBJ2-5; possible D gene TRBD2, 6 bases. Trimming removed 4 bases from V and 0 bases from J, with 6 bases in between. Looked up from germline, CDR1 is LGHNA and CDR2 is YSLEER. This CDR3 contains 13 residues. CDR3 region: CASSRDYQETQYF. The CDR3 region has the DNA TGCGCCAGCAGCCGGGACTACCAAGAGACCCAGTACTTC.

The chain uses TRBV5-6 and TRBJ2-4, with D tentatively TRBD2 (5 bases). The germline CDR1 and CDR2 sequences are SGHDT and YYEEEE. Trimming left V 1 base short and J 0 bases short, with 11 bases between. CDR3 size: 16 residues. CDR3 protein: CASSLSGGLAKNIQYF. The CDR3 DNA is TGTGCCAGCAGCTTGAGCGGCGGACTAGCCAAAAACATTCAGTACTTC.

J is TRBJ1-3 and V is TRBV7-3; TRBD1 is a possible D gene (6 bases). CDR3 length: 16 residues. CDR1 is SGHTA, CDR2 FQGTGA, per germline. V lost 6 bases to trimming and J lost 3 bases, with 18 bases between them. The CDR3 DNA reads TGTGCCAGCAGTGTGGGGGCCCCGACCTTTGGAAACACCATATATTTT. This codes for CASSVGAPTFGNTIYF.

This chain joins TRBV6-5 and TRBJ2-3, with 7 positions matching TRBD2. The CDR3 is 16 amino acids. CDR1 is MNHEY and CDR2 is SVGAGI in the germline V gene. J gave up 0 bases and V 0 bases, and 3 bases lay outside the gene matches. The CDR3: CASSYSGTTSTDTQYF. Written as DNA, the CDR3 is TGTGCCAGCAGTTACTCCGGGACTACTAGCACAGATACGCAGTATTTT.

This chain links TRBV6-2 or TRBV6-3 with TRBJ2-5, with 7 bases matching TRBD2. The CDR3 has 16 residues. CDR1 MNHEY and CDR2 SVGEGT come from the germline V gene. V dropped 5 bases and J dropped 5; count of bases not matched to a gene: 14. DNA of the CDR3: TGTGCCAGCAGTCGCCCGTCGTCGACTAGCAGGGAGACCCAGTACTTC. It yields the protein CASSRPSSTSRETQYF.

The V call is TRBV6-2 or TRBV6-3, the J call TRBJ1-1; a possible D gene is TRBD1 (5 bases). The V gene lost 3 bases and the J gene lost 6 bases, with 11 bases spanning the gap. The CDR3 runs to 13 residues. Looked up from germline, CDR1 is MNHEY and CDR2 is SVGEGT. CDR3 nucleotide sequence: TGTGCCAGCAGTTATTCAGGGCTCCCTGAAGCTTTCTTT. Its protein product is CASSYSGLPEAFF.

The CDR3 nucleotides are TGTGCCAGCAGCCCCCAGTGGGTCGGGGGTACCAACCAAGAGACCCAGTACTTC. Translated, it gives CASSPQWVGGTNQETQYF. V and J are TRBV5-4 and TRBJ2-5, with D maybe TRBD2 (6 bases). The CDR3 loop spans 18 amino acids. V was trimmed by 4 bases and J by 0 bases, leaving 22 bases between them. Germline assignment: CDR1 SGHNT and CDR2 YYREEE (reference sequence).

This clone occurred once. V usage is TRBV6-2 or TRBV6-3 and J usage is TRBJ1-2, with TRBD1 matching 7 bases. Germline CDR1 MNHEY, CDR2 SVGEGT. V trimming: 6 bases; J trimming: 11 bases; junction bases outside the gene matches: 9. This CDR3 is 12 amino acids long. The CDR3 region has the DNA TGTGCCAGCAGCGGCGGGACAGTACGTTACACCTTC. It specifies CASSGGTVRYTF.

The CDR3 is CASSLYTGSTEAFF. The CDR3 region has the DNA TGTGCCAGCAGCTTGTATACGGGGAGTACTGAAGCTTTCTTT. This chain uses TRBV5-4 with TRBJ1-1, with D uncertain. Germline V lookup: CDR1 SGHNT, CDR2 YYREEE (reference sequence). V was trimmed by 1 base and J by 5 bases, leaving 12 bases between them. The CDR3 runs 14 residues. Drawing the rest from reference TRBV5-4 and TRBJ1-1, the complete variable domain is ETGVTQSPTHLIKTRGQQVTLRCSSQSGHNTVSWYQQALGQGPQFIFQYYREEENGRGNFPPRFSGLQFPNYSSELNVNALELDDSALYLCASSLYTGSTEAFFGQGTRLTVV.

This chain joins TRBV24-1 and TRBJ1-6, with 9 bases matching TRBD1. The length of the CDR3 is 16 residues. With 3 bases clipped from V and 8 bases from J, the junction kept 7 bases outside the gene matches. Germline V CDR1 and CDR2: KGHDR, SFDVKD. CDR3 coding DNA: TGTGCCACCAGTGATGGCGGGACAGGGCATCATTCACCCCTCCACTTT. As protein: CATSDGGTGHHSPLHF.

The CDR3 DNA reads as TGTGCCAGCAGCCCCGCTAGCAGCTCCTACAATGAGCAGTTCTTC. The encoded protein is CASSPASSSYNEQFF. This chain connects TRBV7-2 to TRBJ2-1, with a weak D call TRBD2 (5 bases). CDR3 size: 15 residues. Trimming shortened V by 5 bases and J by 0 bases, and 11 bases separated the two germline ends. Germline-derived CDR1 and CDR2 are SGHTA and FQGNSA.

CDR3 in DNA: TGTGCCAGCAGTCGTGCAGGGTTTTCGGGCTACACCTTC. Translation gives CASSRAGFSGYTF. V gene TRBV12-3 or TRBV12-4 combines with J gene TRBJ1-2; maybe TRBD1 (5 bases). The V end was cut by 5 bases, the J end by 8 bases, with 15 bases between. This CDR3 region has 13 residues.

The chain couples TRBV5-6 to TRBJ1-2; TRBD1 might be the D (5 bases). From germline, CDR1 is SGHDT and CDR2 YYEEEE. V was pared by 0 bases and J by 2 bases, with 11 bases between. This CDR3 has 15 residues. In nucleotides, the CDR3 is TGTGCCAGCAGCTTGGGCGGTCAGGGCAACTATGGCTACACCTTC. This gives the protein CASSLGGQGNYGYTF.

This clone appeared a few times. This chain joins TRBV28 and TRBJ1-3, with D tentatively TRBD1 (5 bases). With 10 bases removed from V and 7 bases from J, the gap between germline ends came to 17 bases. The CDR3 totals 13 residues. Germline V lookup: CDR1 MDHEN, CDR2 SYDVKM. CDR3 bases: TGTGCCACTCGGCCGGACAATGGCAACACCATATATTTT. Its protein product is CATRPDNGNTIYF.

The gene calls are TRBV7-9 and TRBJ1-6; possibly TRBD1 for D (6 bases). Trimming took 5 bases from V and 7 from J, leaving 12 bases between them. Germline lookup yields CDR1 SEHNR and CDR2 FQNEAQ (reference sequence). The CDR3 totals 14 residues. In DNA, the CDR3 is TGTGCCAGCAGCCCTGACAGGTTCAATTCACCCCTCCACTTT. Protein sequence: CASSPDRFNSPLHF.

The chain has TRBV19 and TRBJ2-5; TRBD1 matches 8 bases. The CDR3 is made up of 15 amino acids. Unmatched junction bases numbered 7, after V lost 1 base and J lost 6 bases. From germline, CDR1 is LNHDA and CDR2 SQIVND (reference sequence). DNA of the CDR3: TGTGCCAGTAGTATAGCCAGGGGGCGTTCACAGACCCAGTACTTC. This translates into CASSIARGRSQTQYF. Based on the CDR3 plus reference TRBV19 and TRBJ2-5, the full variable domain is DGGITQSPKYLFRKEGQNVTLSCEQNLNHDAMYWYRQDPGQGLRLIYYSQIVNDFQKGDIAEGYSVSREKKESFPLTVTSAQKNPTAFYLCASSIARGRSQTQYFGPGTRLLVL.

This chain joins TRBV30 and TRBJ1-4; 7 bases line up with TRBD1. The V segment lost 2 bases and the J segment 4 bases; nucleotides outside the gene matches: 4. The CDR3 consists of 14 residues. The germline gives CDR1 GTSNPN, CDR2 SVGIG (reference sequence). The CDR3 spells CAWSPGTVNEKLFF. In DNA form, the CDR3 reads TGTGCCTGGAGTCCCGGGACAGTTAATGAAAAACTGTTTTTT. The full variable domain, in which reference TRBV30 and TRBJ1-4 provide the parts outside the CDR3, is SQTIHQWPATLVQPVGSPLSLECTVEGTSNPNLYWYRQAAGRGLQLLFYSVGIGQISSEVPQNLSASRPQDRQFILSSKKLLLSDSGFYLCAWSPGTVNEKLFFGSGTQLSVL.

This clone was counted a few times. This chain links TRBV6-5 with TRBJ1-1; tentative D call: TRBD1 (5 bases). CDR1 and CDR2 (germline): MNHEY, SVGAGI. V lost 3 bases to trimming and J lost 1 base, with 12 bases between them. The CDR3 covers 15 residues. CDR3 residues: CASSYGQGRNTEAFF. The DNA of the CDR3 is TGTGCCAGCAGTTATGGGCAGGGTAGGAACACTGAAGCTTTCTTT.

The chain carries TRBV6-5 and TRBJ1-2; 7 bases line up with TRBD1. V dropped 6 bases and J dropped 0; count of bases not matched to a gene: 7. Germline-derived CDR1 and CDR2 are MNHEY and SVGAGI. This CDR3 is built from 15 residues. Written as DNA, the CDR3 is TGTGCCAGCAGATCTCAGGGGGAGCCTAACTATGGCTACACCTTC. Its translation is CASRSQGEPNYGYTF.

The CDR3 here is CAIRDSLANEKLFF. Here the CDR3 DNA reads TGTGCCATCAGGGACAGCTTAGCTAATGAAAAACTGTTTTTT. This chain links TRBV10-3 with TRBJ1-4, with D perhaps matching TRBD1 (6 bases). The V end lost 6 bases, the J end lost 3 bases, and 11 bases lay between the germline ends. The V gene's germline CDR1 is ENHRY and CDR2 SYGVKD. The CDR3 spans 14 residues.